These T cell receptor beta chains were read from a single sample in a study of blood T cell repertoires in COVID-19. Generated by immunoSEQ multiplex PCR, the TCRdb table keeps only in-frame clones and is missing some. The sample contains roughly 220,000 clones, approximately 81% of which appear only once. The sample taken for sequencing was peripheral blood. Source of these receptors: a man aged 25-45 years with active or convalescent COVID-19. CDR3s include the opening cysteine and the closing phenylalanine or tryptophan. Fields, in order: clone size, V gene, D gene, J gene, CDR3 protein, CDR3 DNA. A D gene is named only where the DNA matches it firmly. Clone sizes are given selectively: once, few, many, or a class where the clone is expanded.

size: -
V: TRBV6-5
D: -
J: TRBJ2-7
CDR3: CASSQTPGRSYEQYF
DNA: TGTGCCAGCAGCCAAACTCCCGGGAGAAGCTACGAGCAGTACTTC

size: -
V: TRBV2
D: TRBD1
J: TRBJ1-2
CDR3: CASSDPGQDYGYTF
DNA: TGTGCCAGCAGTGACCCGGGACAGGACTATGGCTACACCTTC

size: -
V: TRBV24-1
D: -
J: TRBJ1-1
CDR3: CATSDGVSNTEAFF
DNA: TGTGCCACCAGTGACGGGGTAAGCAACACTGAAGCTTTCTTT

size: -
V: TRBV6-6
D: TRBD2
J: TRBJ2-1
CDR3: CASSPRTSGGARHEQFF
DNA: TGTGCCAGCAGTCCGCGGACTAGCGGGGGGGCTAGGCATGAGCAGTTCTTC

size: once
V: TRBV24-1
D: -
J: TRBJ1-2
CDR3: CATASGGGSYTF
DNA: TGTGCCACCGCCTCAGGCGGGGGGAGCTACACCTTC

size: -
V: TRBV3-1/TRBV3-2
D: -
J: TRBJ1-2
CDR3: CASSQERGGGGYTF
DNA: TGTGCCAGCAGCCAAGAACGGGGGGGAGGCGGCTACACCTTC

size: -
V: TRBV28
D: TRBD1
J: TRBJ2-7
CDR3: CASSPDRVREQYF
DNA: TGTGCCAGCAGTCCGGACAGGGTTCGCGAGCAGTACTTC

size: -
V: TRBV5-5
D: TRBD1
J: TRBJ1-4
CDR3: CASSYTGGAGNEKLFF
DNA: TGTGCCAGCAGCTACACAGGGGGCGCGGGTAATGAAAAACTGTTTTTT

size: -
V: TRBV4-1
D: TRBD1
J: TRBJ1-1
CDR3: CASPKTGGAWDTEAFF
DNA: TGCGCCTCCCCTAAAACAGGGGGCGCATGGGACACTGAAGCTTTCTTT

size: -
V: TRBV3-1/TRBV3-2
D: -
J: TRBJ2-3
CDR3: CASSQGPFTDTQYF
DNA: TGTGCCAGCAGCCAAGGTCCCTTCACAGATACGCAGTATTTT

size: -
V: TRBV5-1
D: -
J: TRBJ2-7
CDR3: CASSLSVRGPSNSEQYF
DNA: TGCGCCAGCAGCTTGTCCGTACGGGGTCCGAGTAACAGCGAGCAGTACTTC

size: few
V: TRBV6-5
D: -
J: TRBJ1-2
CDR3: CASTAGVGYTF
DNA: TGTGCCAGCACCGCAGGGGTTGGCTACACCTTC

size: -
V: TRBV28
D: -
J: TRBJ1-6
CDR3: CASSLLQANSPLHF
DNA: TGTGCCAGCAGTTTACTACAGGCTAATTCACCCCTCCACTTT

size: -
V: TRBV5-4
D: -
J: TRBJ2-5
CDR3: CASSLGLHQETQYF
DNA: TGTGCCAGCAGTTTGGGACTGCACCAAGAGACCCAGTACTTC

size: -
V: TRBV4-1
D: -
J: TRBJ1-3
CDR3: CASSLGAGAAGNTIYF
DNA: TGCGCCAGCAGTCTGGGGGCAGGGGCGGCTGGAAACACCATATATTTT

size: -
V: TRBV6-1
D: -
J: TRBJ2-7
CDR3: CASSDSGGRYSIRYEQYF
DNA: TGTGCCAGCAGTGATTCAGGAGGTCGGTACTCGATACGTTACGAGCAGTACTTC

size: -
V: TRBV27
D: TRBD1
J: TRBJ2-2
CDR3: CASSTWDRVTGELFF
DNA: TGTGCCAGCAGTACATGGGACAGAGTCACCGGGGAGCTGTTTTTT

size: -
V: TRBV7-8
D: TRBD1
J: TRBJ1-5
CDR3: CASSRLGTGVAQPQHF
DNA: TGTGCCAGCAGCAGGCTAGGGACAGGGGTCGCTCAGCCCCAGCATTTT

size: -
V: TRBV6-2/TRBV6-3
D: -
J: TRBJ1-5
CDR3: CASSVVGGSQPQHF
DNA: TGTGCCAGCAGTGTGGTGGGGGGGTCTCAGCCCCAGCATTTT

size: -
V: TRBV3-1/TRBV3-2
D: TRBD1
J: TRBJ1-2
CDR3: CASSPTGGGHGYTF
DNA: TGTGCCAGCAGCCCTACAGGGGGAGGCCATGGCTACACCTTC

size: -
V: TRBV28
D: -
J: TRBJ1-2
CDR3: CASSRSGVHTF
DNA: TGTGCCAGCAGCCGATCCGGGGTCCACACCTTC

size: -
V: TRBV27
D: -
J: TRBJ2-2
CDR3: CASSFSPNTGELFF
DNA: TGTGCCAGCAGTTTTAGCCCGAACACCGGGGAGCTGTTTTTT

size: -
V: TRBV7-6
D: -
J: TRBJ1-1
CDR3: CASSRQVNTEAFF
DNA: TGTGCCAGCAGCAGACAGGTGAACACTGAAGCTTTCTTT

size: -
V: TRBV29-1
D: TRBD1
J: TRBJ1-4
CDR3: CSVGRTGAEKLFF
DNA: TGCAGCGTTGGCAGGACAGGGGCTGAAAAACTGTTTTTT

size: -
V: TRBV4-1
D: TRBD1
J: TRBJ1-4
CDR3: CASSQRQGAREKLFF
DNA: TGCGCCAGCAGCCAAAGACAGGGGGCTAGAGAAAAACTGTTTTTT

size: -
V: TRBV27
D: -
J: TRBJ1-3
CDR3: CAGEGGDSGNTIYF
DNA: TGTGCCGGTGAAGGAGGAGACTCTGGAAACACCATATATTTT

size: few
V: TRBV19
D: TRBD1
J: TRBJ1-5
CDR3: CASKFRDSNGDQPQHF
DNA: TGTGCCAGTAAGTTCCGGGACAGCAATGGGGATCAGCCCCAGCATTTT

size: -
V: TRBV2
D: TRBD1
J: TRBJ1-2
CDR3: CASRGDSRYGYTF
DNA: TGTGCCAGCAGGGGGGACAGCCGCTATGGCTACACCTTC

size: -
V: TRBV12-1
D: -
J: TRBJ1-1
CDR3: CASSPKAFF
DNA: TGTGCCAGCAGCCCCAAAGCTTTCTTT

size: -
V: TRBV20-1
D: -
J: TRBJ1-1
CDR3: CSASRDSLNTEAFF
DNA: TGCAGTGCTAGTCGAGATAGCTTAAACACTGAAGCTTTCTTT

size: -
V: TRBV6-2/TRBV6-3
D: TRBD1
J: TRBJ2-1
CDR3: CASSYSGQGVANEQFF
DNA: TGTGCCAGCAGTTACTCGGGACAGGGGGTGGCCAATGAGCAGTTCTTC

size: -
V: TRBV28
D: -
J: TRBJ2-7
CDR3: CASSPPVFSYEQYF
DNA: TGTGCCAGCAGCCCCCCAGTTTTCTCCTACGAGCAGTACTTC

size: once
V: TRBV27
D: -
J: TRBJ2-1
CDR3: CASIGGNKIDNEQFF
DNA: TGTGCCAGCATTGGAGGGAACAAAATTGACAATGAGCAGTTCTTC

size: -
V: TRBV9
D: -
J: TRBJ2-7
CDR3: CASSPPGDMDSYEQYF
DNA: TGTGCCAGCAGCCCACCAGGGGACATGGACTCCTACGAGCAGTACTTC

size: -
V: TRBV18
D: -
J: TRBJ1-6
CDR3: CASSPGQGGNSPLHF
DNA: TGTGCCAGCTCACCAGGCCAGGGAGGCAATTCACCCCTCCACTTT

size: -
V: TRBV30
D: -
J: TRBJ1-2
CDR3: CAWSTGNRNGYTF
DNA: TGTGCCTGGAGTACAGGGAACAGGAATGGCTACACCTTC

size: -
V: TRBV5-1
D: -
J: TRBJ2-5
CDR3: CASSLGPDSAQETQYF
DNA: TGCGCCAGCAGCTTGGGTCCGGACTCGGCCCAAGAGACCCAGTACTTC

size: -
V: TRBV2
D: -
J: TRBJ1-1
CDR3: CASRSPQGRETEAFF
DNA: TGTGCCAGCAGGAGCCCACAGGGAAGAGAAACTGAAGCTTTCTTT

size: -
V: TRBV6-6
D: TRBD2
J: TRBJ2-1
CDR3: CASSPTQSGISYNEQFF
DNA: TGTGCCAGCAGTCCAACCCAAAGCGGGATCTCCTACAATGAGCAGTTCTTC

size: -
V: TRBV7-2
D: TRBD1
J: TRBJ1-4
CDR3: CASSRGGRKEKLFF
DNA: TGTGCCAGCAGCAGAGGGGGCCGGAAGGAAAAACTGTTTTTT

size: -
V: TRBV4-3
D: -
J: TRBJ2-7
CDR3: CASSRDTSYEQYF
DNA: TGCGCCAGCAGCCGGGACACCTCCTACGAGCAGTACTTC

size: -
V: TRBV29-1
D: TRBD1
J: TRBJ2-2
CDR3: CSGWDRGTGELFF
DNA: TGCAGCGGTTGGGACAGGGGAACCGGGGAGCTGTTTTTT

size: -
V: TRBV5-4
D: -
J: TRBJ1-1
CDR3: CASSLEIPTAEAFF
DNA: TGTGCCAGCAGCTTGGAGATACCTACCGCTGAAGCTTTCTTT

size: -
V: TRBV4-1
D: TRBD2
J: TRBJ2-1
CDR3: CASSQEPGLADYNEQFF
DNA: TGCGCCAGCAGCCAGGAACCGGGACTAGCGGACTACAATGAGCAGTTCTTC

size: -
V: TRBV7-9
D: -
J: TRBJ1-1
CDR3: CASSSPGLVITEAFF
DNA: TGTGCCAGCAGCTCCCCAGGGTTAGTTATCACTGAAGCTTTCTTT

size: -
V: TRBV29-1
D: -
J: TRBJ1-2
CDR3: CSVDRMGGYGYTF
DNA: TGCAGCGTTGATAGGATGGGGGGCTATGGCTACACCTTC

size: -
V: TRBV5-5
D: -
J: TRBJ1-6
CDR3: CASSRWEGDSPLHF
DNA: TGTGCCAGCAGCCGTTGGGAGGGAGATTCACCCCTCCACTTT

size: -
V: TRBV5-1
D: -
J: TRBJ1-3
CDR3: CASSPRQQGAGNTIYF
DNA: TGCGCCAGCAGCCCGCGGCAACAGGGAGCCGGAAACACCATATATTTT

size: few
V: TRBV2
D: -
J: TRBJ2-5
CDR3: CASSPANQGLETQYF
DNA: TGTGCCAGCAGTCCGGCTAATCAGGGTCTGGAGACCCAGTACTTC

size: -
V: TRBV28
D: TRBD2
J: TRBJ2-3
CDR3: CASSPIGTSRGTDTQYF
DNA: TGTGCCAGCAGTCCAATCGGGACTAGCCGCGGCACAGATACGCAGTATTTT

size: -
V: TRBV7-6
D: -
J: TRBJ2-4
CDR3: CASSLKTGTDIQYF
DNA: TGTGCCAGCAGCTTAAAAACAGGGACGGACATTCAGTACTTC